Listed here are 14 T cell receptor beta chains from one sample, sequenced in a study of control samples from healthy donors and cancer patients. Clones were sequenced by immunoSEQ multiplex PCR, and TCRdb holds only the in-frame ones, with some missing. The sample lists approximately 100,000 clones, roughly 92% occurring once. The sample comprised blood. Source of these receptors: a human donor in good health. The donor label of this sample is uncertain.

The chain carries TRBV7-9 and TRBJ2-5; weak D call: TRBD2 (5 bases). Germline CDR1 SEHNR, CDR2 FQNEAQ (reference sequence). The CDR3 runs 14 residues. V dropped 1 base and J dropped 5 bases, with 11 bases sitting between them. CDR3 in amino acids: CASSLVTSVETQYF. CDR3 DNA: TGTGCCAGCAGCTTAGTTACTAGTGTGGAGACCCAGTACTTC. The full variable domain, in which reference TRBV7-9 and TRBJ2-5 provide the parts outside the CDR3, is DTGVSQNPRHKITKRGQNVTFRCDPISEHNRLYWYRQTLGQGPEFLTYFQNEAQLEKSRLLSDRFSAERPKGSFSTLEIQRTEQGDSAMYLCASSLVTSVETQYFGPGTRLLVL.

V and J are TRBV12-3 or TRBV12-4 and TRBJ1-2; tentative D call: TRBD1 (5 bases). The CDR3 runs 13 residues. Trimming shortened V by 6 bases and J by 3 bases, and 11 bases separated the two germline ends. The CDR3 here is CASRMDTDYGYTF. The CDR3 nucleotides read TGTGCCAGCAGAATGGACACCGACTATGGCTACACCTTC.

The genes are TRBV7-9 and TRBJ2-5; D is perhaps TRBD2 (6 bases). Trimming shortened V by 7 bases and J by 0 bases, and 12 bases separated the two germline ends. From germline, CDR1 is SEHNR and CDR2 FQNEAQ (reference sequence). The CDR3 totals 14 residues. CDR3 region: CASTEGQYQETQYF. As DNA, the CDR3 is TGTGCCAGCACGGAGGGGCAGTACCAAGAGACCCAGTACTTC.

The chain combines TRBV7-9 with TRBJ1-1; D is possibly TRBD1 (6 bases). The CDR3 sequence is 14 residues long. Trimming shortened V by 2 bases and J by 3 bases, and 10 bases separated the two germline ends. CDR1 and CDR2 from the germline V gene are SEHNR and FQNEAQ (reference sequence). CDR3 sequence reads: CASSLTGADTEAFF. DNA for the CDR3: TGTGCCAGCAGCTTAACGGGGGCAGACACTGAAGCTTTCTTT.

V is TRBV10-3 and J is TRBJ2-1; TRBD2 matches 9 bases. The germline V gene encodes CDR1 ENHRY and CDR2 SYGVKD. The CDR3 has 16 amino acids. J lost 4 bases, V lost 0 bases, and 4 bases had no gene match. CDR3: CAISESSSGAYNEQFF. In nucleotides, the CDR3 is TGTGCCATCAGTGAGTCGTCTAGCGGGGCATACAATGAGCAGTTCTTC.

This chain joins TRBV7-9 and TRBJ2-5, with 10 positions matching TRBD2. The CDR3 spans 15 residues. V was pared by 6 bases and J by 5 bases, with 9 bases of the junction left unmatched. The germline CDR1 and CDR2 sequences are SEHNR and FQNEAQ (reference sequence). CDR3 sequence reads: CASSMASGGGETQYF. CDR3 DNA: TGTGCCAGCAGTATGGCTAGCGGGGGCGGTGAGACCCAGTACTTC.

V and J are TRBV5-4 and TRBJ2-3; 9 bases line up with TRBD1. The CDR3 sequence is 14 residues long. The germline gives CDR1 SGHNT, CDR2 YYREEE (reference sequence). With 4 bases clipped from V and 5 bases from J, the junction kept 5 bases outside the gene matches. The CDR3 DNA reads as TGTGCCAGCAGCCAACAGGGGGCGATAGATACGCAGTATTTT. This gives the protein CASSQQGAIDTQYF.

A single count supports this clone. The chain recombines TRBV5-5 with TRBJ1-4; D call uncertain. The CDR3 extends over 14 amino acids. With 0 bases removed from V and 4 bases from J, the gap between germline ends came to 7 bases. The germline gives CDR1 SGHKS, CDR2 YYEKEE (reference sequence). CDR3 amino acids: CASSLGGINEKLFF. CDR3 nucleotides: TGTGCCAGCAGCTTGGGGGGAATTAATGAAAAACTGTTTTTT.

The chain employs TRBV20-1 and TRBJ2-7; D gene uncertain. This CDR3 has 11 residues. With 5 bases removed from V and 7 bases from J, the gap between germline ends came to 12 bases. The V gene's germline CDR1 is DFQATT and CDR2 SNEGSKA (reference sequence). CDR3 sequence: CSAGRSGEQYF. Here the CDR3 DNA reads TGCAGTGCTGGTCGGTCTGGTGAGCAGTACTTC.

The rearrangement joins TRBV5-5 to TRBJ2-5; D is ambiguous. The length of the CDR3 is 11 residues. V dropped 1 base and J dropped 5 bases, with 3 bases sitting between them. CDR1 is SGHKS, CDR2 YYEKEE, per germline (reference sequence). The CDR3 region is CASSLSETQYF. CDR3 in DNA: TGTGCCAGCAGCTTGTCGGAGACCCAGTACTTC.

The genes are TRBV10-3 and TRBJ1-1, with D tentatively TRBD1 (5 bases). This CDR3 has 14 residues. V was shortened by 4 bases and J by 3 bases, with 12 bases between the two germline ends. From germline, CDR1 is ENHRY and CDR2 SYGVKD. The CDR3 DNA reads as TGTGCCATCAGTGGTCGGGGGGGATACACTGAAGCTTTCTTT. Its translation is CAISGRGGYTEAFF.

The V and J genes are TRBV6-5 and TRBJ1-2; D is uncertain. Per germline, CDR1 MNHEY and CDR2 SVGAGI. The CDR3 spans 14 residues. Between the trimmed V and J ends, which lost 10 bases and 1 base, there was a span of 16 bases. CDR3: CAISEAHINYGYTF. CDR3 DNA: TGTGCCATTTCCGAGGCGCACATTAACTATGGCTACACCTTC.

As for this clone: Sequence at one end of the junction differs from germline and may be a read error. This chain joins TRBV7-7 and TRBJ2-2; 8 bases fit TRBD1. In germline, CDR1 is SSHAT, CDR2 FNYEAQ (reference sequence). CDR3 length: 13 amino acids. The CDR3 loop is CASSSDRDEELFF. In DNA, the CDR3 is TGTGCTAGCAGCTCGGACAGGGACGAGGAGCTGTTTTTT. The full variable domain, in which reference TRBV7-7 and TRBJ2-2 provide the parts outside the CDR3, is GAGVSQSPRYKVTKRGQDVTLRCDPISSHATLYWYQQALGQGPEFLTYFNYEAQPDKSGLPSDRFSAERPEGSISTLTIQRTEQRDSAMYRCASSSDRDEELFFGEGSRLTVL.

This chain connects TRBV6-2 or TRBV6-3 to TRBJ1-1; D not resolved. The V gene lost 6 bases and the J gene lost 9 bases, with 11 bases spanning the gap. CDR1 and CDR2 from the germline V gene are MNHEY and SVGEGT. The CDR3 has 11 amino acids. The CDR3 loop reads CASSVDGKAFF. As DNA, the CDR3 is TGTGCCAGCAGCGTAGACGGGAAAGCTTTCTTT.